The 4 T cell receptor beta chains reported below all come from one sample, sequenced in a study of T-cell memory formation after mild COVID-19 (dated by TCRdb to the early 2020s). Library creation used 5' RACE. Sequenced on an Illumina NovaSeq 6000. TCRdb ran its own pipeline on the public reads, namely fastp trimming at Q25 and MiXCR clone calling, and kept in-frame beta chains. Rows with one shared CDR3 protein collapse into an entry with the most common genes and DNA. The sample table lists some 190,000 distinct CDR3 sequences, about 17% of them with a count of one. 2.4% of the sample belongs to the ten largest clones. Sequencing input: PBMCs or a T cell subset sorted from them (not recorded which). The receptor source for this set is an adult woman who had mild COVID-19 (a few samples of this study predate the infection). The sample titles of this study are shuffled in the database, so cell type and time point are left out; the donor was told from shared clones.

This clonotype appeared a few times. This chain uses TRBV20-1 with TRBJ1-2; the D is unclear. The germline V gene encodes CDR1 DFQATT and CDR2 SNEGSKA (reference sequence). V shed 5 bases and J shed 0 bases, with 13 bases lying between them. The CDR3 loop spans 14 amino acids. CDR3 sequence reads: CSAHFPGTNYGYTF. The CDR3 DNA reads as TGCAGTGCTCACTTTCCCGGGACTAACTATGGCTACACCTTC.

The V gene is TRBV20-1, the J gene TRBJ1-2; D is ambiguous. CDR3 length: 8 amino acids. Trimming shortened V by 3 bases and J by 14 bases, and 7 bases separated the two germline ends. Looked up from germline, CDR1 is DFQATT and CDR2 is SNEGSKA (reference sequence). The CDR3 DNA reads TGCAGTGCTAGCGGGTCAACCTTC. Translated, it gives CSASGSTF.

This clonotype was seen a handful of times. CDR3 coding DNA: TGTGCCAGCAGCGCTACCCCCGGGACCCCTGACACCGGGGAGCTGTTTTTT. Translated: CASSATPGTPDTGELFF. This sequence joins TRBV9 and TRBJ2-2, with D possibly called TRBD1 or TRBD2 (5 bases each). With 3 bases removed from V and 3 bases from J, the gap between germline ends came to 18 bases. CDR1 SGDLS and CDR2 YYNGEE come from the germline V gene. The CDR3 has 17 residues.

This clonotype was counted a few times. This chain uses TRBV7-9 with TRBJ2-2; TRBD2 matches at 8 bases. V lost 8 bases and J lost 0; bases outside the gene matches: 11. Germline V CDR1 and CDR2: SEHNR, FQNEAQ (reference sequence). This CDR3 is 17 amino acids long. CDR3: CASQTPSSGSNTGELFF. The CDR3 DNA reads TGTGCCAGCCAAACCCCTTCTAGCGGGTCGAACACCGGGGAGCTGTTTTTT.